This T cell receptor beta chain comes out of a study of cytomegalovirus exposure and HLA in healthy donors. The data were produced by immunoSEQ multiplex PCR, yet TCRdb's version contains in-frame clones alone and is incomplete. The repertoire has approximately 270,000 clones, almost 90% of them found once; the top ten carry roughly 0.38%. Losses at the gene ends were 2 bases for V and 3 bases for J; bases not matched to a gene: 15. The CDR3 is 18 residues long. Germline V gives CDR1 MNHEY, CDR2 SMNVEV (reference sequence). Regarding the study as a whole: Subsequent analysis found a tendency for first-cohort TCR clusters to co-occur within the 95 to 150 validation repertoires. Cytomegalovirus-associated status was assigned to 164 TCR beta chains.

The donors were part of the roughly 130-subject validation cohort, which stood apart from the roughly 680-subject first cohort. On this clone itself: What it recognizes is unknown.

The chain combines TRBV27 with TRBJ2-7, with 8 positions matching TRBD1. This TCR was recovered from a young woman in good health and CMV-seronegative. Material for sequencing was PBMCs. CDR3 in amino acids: CASSLRRDRLGFNYEQYF. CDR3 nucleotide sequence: TGTGCCAGCAGTTTACGGAGGGACAGGCTAGGGTTCAACTACGAGCAGTACTTC.